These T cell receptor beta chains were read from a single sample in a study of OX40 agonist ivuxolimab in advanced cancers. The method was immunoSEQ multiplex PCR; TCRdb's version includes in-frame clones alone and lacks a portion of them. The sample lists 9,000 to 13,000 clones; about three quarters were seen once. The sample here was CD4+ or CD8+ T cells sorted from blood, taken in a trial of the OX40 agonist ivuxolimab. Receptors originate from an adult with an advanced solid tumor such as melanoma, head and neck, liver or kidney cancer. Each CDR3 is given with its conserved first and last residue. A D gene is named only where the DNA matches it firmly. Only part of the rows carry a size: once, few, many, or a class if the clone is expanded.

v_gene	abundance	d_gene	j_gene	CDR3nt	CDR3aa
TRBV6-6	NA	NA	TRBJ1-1	TGTGCCAGCAGTTATAAAGGAGACACTGAAGCTTTCTTT	CASSYKGDTEAFF
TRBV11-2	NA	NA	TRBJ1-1	TGTGCCAGCAGCTTAGATTTGGGAGCTGAAGCTTTCTTT	CASSLDLGAEAFF
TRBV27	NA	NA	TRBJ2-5	TGTGCCAGCTGGAGGGGAGAGACCCAGTACTTC	CASWRGETQYF
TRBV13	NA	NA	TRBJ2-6	TGTGCCAGCAGCTTACATGGAGGTGGGGCCAACGTCCTGACTTTC	CASSLHGGGANVLTF
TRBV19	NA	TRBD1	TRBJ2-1	TGTGCCAGTAGTGTTGGGACAGTTACTAGGGACGAGCAGTTCTTC	CASSVGTVTRDEQFF
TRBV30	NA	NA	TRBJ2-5	TGTGCACATCGGGGCCTGCAAGAGACCCAGTACTTC	CAHRGLQETQYF
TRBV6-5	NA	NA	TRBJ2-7	TGTGCCAGCAGCGAGGACAGCTCCTACGAGCAGTACTTC	CASSEDSSYEQYF
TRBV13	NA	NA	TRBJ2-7	TGTGCCAGCAGCTTAGGAAACAAGGGCCAGGGCTACGAGCAGTACTTC	CASSLGNKGQGYEQYF
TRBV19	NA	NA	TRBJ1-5	TGTGCCACCGCGAACTTTGGGGGCAGCAATCAGCCCCAGCATTTT	CATANFGGSNQPQHF
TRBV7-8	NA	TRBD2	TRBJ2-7	TGTGCCAGCAGCTTAAAACTAGCGTTCTCCTACGAGCAGTACTTC	CASSLKLAFSYEQYF
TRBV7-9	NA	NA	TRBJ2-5	TGTGCCAGCAGCTTAGTGGGAAACCAAGAGACCCAGTACTTC	CASSLVGNQETQYF
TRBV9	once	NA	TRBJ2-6	TGTGCCAGCAGCGTAGGGGGACGGATGCTAAGCTCTGGGGCCAACGTCCTGACTTTC	CASSVGGRMLSSGANVLTF
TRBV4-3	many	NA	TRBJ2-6	TGCGCCAGCAGCCAAGGACCGAGCTCTGGGGCCAACGTCCTGACTTTC	CASSQGPSSGANVLTF
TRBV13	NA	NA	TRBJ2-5	TGTGCCAGCAGCTTAAGTATAGGTCCGGAGACCCAGTACTTC	CASSLSIGPETQYF
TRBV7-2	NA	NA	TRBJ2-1	TGTGCCAGCAGCTCCTGGACTGAATCTCACTCCTACAATGAGCAGTTCTTC	CASSSWTESHSYNEQFF
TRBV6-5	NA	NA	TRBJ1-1	TGTGCCAGCAGTCTCGCGACGGGGAACACTGAAGCTTTCTTT	CASSLATGNTEAFF
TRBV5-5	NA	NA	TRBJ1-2	TGTGCCAGCAGCCAAGAAGCAGGGGATGATGGCTACACCTTC	CASSQEAGDDGYTF
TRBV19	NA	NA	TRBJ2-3	TGTGCCAGTAGTATCCCTAGTGGCCACGATACGCAGTATTTT	CASSIPSGHDTQYF
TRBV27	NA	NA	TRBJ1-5	TGTGCCAGCAGTTTCGGGGTTGGGGCGGGTCAGCCCCAGCATTTT	CASSFGVGAGQPQHF
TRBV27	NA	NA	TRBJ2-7	TGTGCCAGCAGCCAGACTGGGTACTACGAGCAGTACTTC	CASSQTGYYEQYF